This TCR beta chain was identified in a study of blood T cells in healthy people across ages. Roughly 9.8 milliliters of peripheral blood were drawn from each donor. Together with a sample-barcoded 5' primer, a J-beta primer mix was included in a second PCR lasting roughly 6 to 12 cycles. TCRdb ran MiXCR on the 5' RACE reads and lists one entry per CDR3 protein. Among 1.4 million to 1.5 million distinct CDR3 sequences listed, about 40% were seen once. V lost 6 bases and J lost 2; bases outside the gene matches: 3. The CDR3 is 13 amino acids. Germline V gene data show CDR1 as MNHEY and CDR2 as SMNVEV (reference sequence). This clonotype was observed many times.

The V gene is TRBV27, the J gene TRBJ2-7; 8 bases line up with TRBD1. The sequence was collected from a young woman in good health. Sequencing was performed on blood. In DNA, the CDR3 is TGTGCCAGCAGCCCGGACAGGGCCTACGAGCAGTACTTC. Its translation is CASSPDRAYEQYF.